What follows are 32 T cell receptor beta chains derived from one specimen sequenced in a study of vaccination effects on CD4 cells after COVID-19. Before sequencing took place, the ViraFEST assay used viral peptide pools to expand antigen-specific CD4+ T cells. CD4+ T cell isolation took place after 10 days of culture. Participants completed two doses of the BNT162b2 or mRNA-1273 vaccine. This table comes from immunoSEQ multiplex PCR, and its TCRdb copy is limited to in-frame clones, with some not included. The sample has 80,000 to 95,000 clones, around 77% seen once. Which antigens these TCRs recognize remains unknown. Sequencing was performed on CD4+ T cells from PBMCs cultured with HCoV-OC43 spike peptides, taken after COVID-19 vaccination. Subset noted: HCoV-OC43 spike overlapping peptide pool stimulation. The receptors originated from a human donor who received a COVID-19 vaccine.

V usage is TRBV7-9 and J usage is TRBJ1-1; TRBD1 is a possible D gene (5 bases). V was cut by 8 bases and J by 1 base, with 11 bases left in between. This CDR3 has 13 amino acids. CDR1 and CDR2 (germline): SEHNR, FQNEAQ (reference sequence). For the CDR3, the DNA is TGTGCCAGCGCTAGGACACCGAACACTGAAGCTTTCTTT. It encodes CASARTPNTEAFF.

The chain links TRBV6-5 to TRBJ1-2; 7 nucleotides agree with TRBD1. V gave up 2 bases and J gave up 4 bases; unmatched junction bases: 4. Germline-derived CDR1 and CDR2 are MNHEY and SVGAGI. The CDR3 loop spans 14 amino acids. The CDR3 nucleotides are TGTGCCAGCAGTTACAGGGGGCTGGGCTATGGCTACACCTTC. Its translation: CASSYRGLGYGYTF.

The V and J genes are TRBV9 and TRBJ2-7, with 11 bases that match TRBD1. The junction had 17 bases not matched to a gene; V was cut back by 0 bases and J by 3 bases. CDR1 is SGDLS, CDR2 YYNGEE, per germline. This CDR3 is 20 amino acids long. CDR3 bases: TGTGCCAGCAGCGTAGGCCCCCGGGACAGGGGGATGGTAGGGAGCTACGAGCAGTACGTC. It codes for CASSVGPRDRGMVGSYEQYV.

This sequence joins TRBV27 and TRBJ1-4; the match to TRBD1 covers 7 bases. Germline-derived CDR1 and CDR2 are MNHEY and SMNVEV (reference sequence). CDR3 length: 13 amino acids. After removal of 7 bases from V and 7 bases from J, the junction contained 6 bases not matched to a gene. CDR3 coding DNA: TGTGCCAGCAAGGGGGCTATTGGTGAAAAACTGTTTTTT. This codes for CASKGAIGEKLFF.

The genes are TRBV9 and TRBJ1-3; D gene unclear. This CDR3 is built from 16 residues. Germline CDR1 reads SGDLS; CDR2 reads YYNGEE. V was clipped by 0 bases and J by 0 bases, with 10 bases between them. The chain's CDR3 is CASSVGQHFSGNTIYF. The CDR3 DNA follows: TGTGCCAGCAGCGTAGGACAACACTTCTCTGGAAACACCATATATTTT.

The chain carries TRBV6-2 or TRBV6-3 and TRBJ2-5, with TRBD2 matching 7 bases. The germline CDR1 and CDR2 sequences are MNHEY and SVGEGT. V lost 6 bases to trimming and J lost 6 bases; unmatched junction nucleotides: 7. The CDR3 loop spans 13 amino acids. The CDR3 nucleotides read TGTGCCAGCAGCCCCTGGGGGGGACAGACCCAGTACTTC. Translation: CASSPWGGQTQYF.

This sequence joins TRBV12-3 or TRBV12-4 and TRBJ1-4, with D maybe TRBD1 (5 bases). This CDR3 has 13 residues. V was trimmed by 4 bases and J by 7 bases, leaving 10 bases between them. Here the CDR3 reads CASSSTGGEKLFF. The CDR3 DNA follows: TGTGCCAGCAGTTCCACAGGTGGTGAAAAACTGTTTTTT.

Written as DNA, the CDR3 is TGCGCCAGCAGCTTGGCGTCAGGGGGCTACGAAAAACTGTTTTTT. This codes for CASSLASGGYEKLFF. The rearrangement joins TRBV5-1 to TRBJ1-4; TRBD1 aligns across 8 bases. Germline CDR1 is SGHRS and CDR2 is YFSETQ. This CDR3 region has 15 residues. Trimming cost V 0 bases and J 8 bases; bases outside gene matches: 6. The full variable domain, rest sourced from reference TRBV5-1 and TRBJ1-4, is KAGVTQTPRYLIKTRGQQVTLSCSPISGHRSVSWYQQTPGQGLQFLFEYFSETQRNKGNFPGRFSGRQFSNSRSEMNVSTLELGDSALYLCASSLASGGYEKLFFGSGTQLSVL.

The chain couples TRBV6-6 to TRBJ2-2, with TRBD1 identical over 10 bases. The CDR3 has 16 amino acids. Looked up from germline, CDR1 is MNHNY and CDR2 is SVGAGI (reference sequence). V gave up 2 bases and J gave up 6 bases; unmatched junction bases: 6. This chain's CDR3 is CASSYGQGQGPGELFF. DNA for the CDR3: TGTGCCAGCAGTTACGGACAGGGACAGGGGCCCGGGGAGCTGTTTTTT.

The chain employs TRBV6-2 or TRBV6-3 and TRBJ2-5, with D perhaps TRBD1 (5 bases). In germline, CDR1 is MNHEY, CDR2 SVGEGT. The CDR3 totals 15 residues. Trimming left V 0 bases short and J 5 bases short, with 13 bases between. CDR3 nucleotides: TGTGCCAGCAGTTACTCGAGTCAGGGCTTGGAGACCCAGTACTTC. It specifies CASSYSSQGLETQYF.

V is TRBV5-4 and J is TRBJ1-3, with TRBD1 as a possible D gene (5 bases). The CDR3 consists of 17 residues. From germline, CDR1 is SGHNT and CDR2 YYREEE (reference sequence). Trimming removed 4 bases from V and 4 bases from J, with 21 bases in between. CDR3: CASSVAGTAAVGNTIYF. CDR3 nucleotide sequence: TGTGCCAGCAGCGTGGCCGGGACCGCGGCCGTGGGAAACACCATATATTTT.

The chain joins TRBV10-3 to TRBJ1-1; 7 bases are shared with TRBD1. This CDR3 is built from 16 residues. Per the germline V gene, CDR1 is ENHRY and CDR2 is SYGVKD. The trim removed 1 base at V and 5 bases at J, leaving 10 bases unmatched. CDR3: CAISEFGGGGSTEAFF. The CDR3 coding sequence is TGTGCCATCAGTGAGTTCGGAGGGGGCGGGAGTACTGAAGCTTTCTTT.

V usage is TRBV6-5 and J usage is TRBJ2-3, with 7 bases aligning to TRBD2. The germline V gene encodes CDR1 MNHEY and CDR2 SVGAGI. With V trimmed by 5 bases and J by 4 bases, 9 bases remained unmatched. This CDR3 is built from 15 residues. The CDR3 DNA reads TGTGCCAGCAGTCTCCAGGGAGGGTTGTCAGATACGCAGTATTTT. This sequence encodes CASSLQGGLSDTQYF.

The genes are TRBV5-1 and TRBJ2-1; 8 positions agree with TRBD2. The CDR3 sequence is 17 residues long. Germline CDR1 SGHRS, CDR2 YFSETQ. J gave up 4 bases and V 1 base, and 10 bases lay outside the gene matches. The DNA of the CDR3 is TGCGCCAGCAGCTTGATAGTGACGAGCGGGAGATACAATGAGCAGTTCTTC. Protein: CASSLIVTSGRYNEQFF.

The chain joins TRBV5-4 to TRBJ2-5, with 8 nucleotides matching TRBD1. CDR3 length equals 14 residues. V was clipped by 2 bases and J by 5 bases; unmatched bases: 5. Germline V lookup: CDR1 SGHNT, CDR2 YYREEE (reference sequence). The CDR3 DNA reads as TGTGCCAGCAGCTTCTCTACAGGGGGGGAGACCCAGTACTTC. It yields the protein CASSFSTGGETQYF. The full variable domain, completed using reference TRBV5-4 and TRBJ2-5, is ETGVTQSPTHLIKTRGQQVTLRCSSQSGHNTVSWYQQALGQGPQFIFQYYREEENGRGNFPPRFSGLQFPNYSSELNVNALELDDSALYLCASSFSTGGETQYFGPGTRLLVL.

The sample holds one count of this clone. The rearrangement uses TRBV5-8 and TRBJ2-3, with TRBD1 identical over 10 bases. J lost 3 bases, V lost 7 bases, and 5 bases had no gene match. The CDR3 runs 14 residues. Germline V gene lookup returns CDR1 SGHTS and CDR2 YDEGEE. CDR3 protein: CASPGTGATDTQYF. CDR3 nucleotide sequence: TGTGCCAGCCCCGGGACAGGGGCGACAGATACGCAGTATTTT.

The chain joins TRBV5-1 to TRBJ1-1, with D tentatively TRBD1 (5 bases). The germline CDR1 and CDR2 sequences are SGHRS and YFSETQ. The CDR3 is 15 amino acids. Trimming took 0 bases from V and 8 from J, leaving 17 bases between them. CDR3 protein: CASSLDGMTAIEAFF. DNA for the CDR3: TGCGCCAGCAGCTTGGATGGCATGACAGCAATAGAAGCTTTCTTT.

The CDR3 sequence: CASSGLTGIQETQYF. In nucleotides, the CDR3 is TGCGCCAGCAGCGGCTTAACAGGGATCCAAGAGACCCAGTACTTC. The J gene is TRBJ2-5, the V gene TRBV5-1; D might be TRBD1 (6 bases). This CDR3 contains 15 residues. The V gene's germline CDR1 is SGHRS and CDR2 YFSETQ. V lost 4 bases and J 1 base, leaving 14 bases between the germline ends.

The chain is built from TRBV6-6 and TRBJ2-2; 7 bases fit TRBD1. This CDR3 spans 15 amino acids. Germline CDR1 reads MNHNY; CDR2 reads SVGAGI (reference sequence). J gave up 4 bases and V 6 bases, and 8 bases lay outside the gene matches. CDR3 amino acids: CASSRTGVATGELFF. CDR3 nucleotides: TGTGCCAGCAGCCGAACAGGGGTTGCCACCGGGGAGCTGTTTTTT.

V is TRBV3-1 (or the pseudogene TRBV3-2) and J is TRBJ2-5; 9 bases align to TRBD2. This CDR3 is 17 amino acids long. The germline gives CDR1 LGHDT, CDR2 YNNKEL (reference sequence). The ends lost 4 bases at V and 0 bases at J; junction bases unmatched: 9. CDR3: CASSPPQRGAYQETQYF. The CDR3 bases are TGTGCCAGCAGCCCTCCCCAGCGGGGGGCTTACCAAGAGACCCAGTACTTC.

J is TRBJ2-3 and V is TRBV9; 7 bases agree with TRBD1. After removal of 2 bases from V and 0 bases from J, the junction contained 3 bases not matched to a gene. Per the germline V gene, CDR1 is SGDLS and CDR2 is YYNGEE. The CDR3 has 15 amino acids. CDR3: CASSVRGPSTDTQYF. In DNA, the CDR3 is TGTGCCAGCAGCGTTAGGGGGCCTAGCACAGATACGCAGTATTTT.

The V gene is TRBV30, the J gene TRBJ2-5; D is unclear. CDR1 is GTSNPN, CDR2 SVGIG, per germline (reference sequence). Trimming pared 2 bases from V and 1 base from J, leaving 5 bases between. This CDR3 region has 12 residues. This chain's CDR3 is CAWSKFQETQYF. DNA of the CDR3: TGTGCCTGGAGTAAATTCCAAGAGACCCAGTACTTC.

This clone was counted between two and nine times. The chain employs TRBV4-2 and TRBJ1-2, with no clear D. CDR1 is LGHNA, CDR2 YNFKEQ, per germline. The CDR3 sequence is 17 residues long. Trimming pared 1 base from V and 2 bases from J, leaving 17 bases between. The CDR3 coding sequence is TGTGCCAGCAGCCAAGGTCGAACCCTTCTTACCAACTATGGCTACACCTTC. This encodes CASSQGRTLLTNYGYTF.

The chain links TRBV27 to TRBJ1-6; D is ambiguous. Between the trimmed V and J ends, which lost 5 bases and 10 bases, there was a span of 15 bases. The CDR3 spans 14 residues. Germline CDR1 reads MNHEY; CDR2 reads SMNVEV (reference sequence). In DNA form, the CDR3 reads TGTGCCAGCAGTCCGCCAGTGGGAGGGTCACCCCTCCACTTT. Translated: CASSPPVGGSPLHF.

V is TRBV10-3 and J is TRBJ1-6; D unresolved. V shed 2 bases and J shed 7 bases, with 3 bases lying between them. Germline V gene data show CDR1 as ENHRY and CDR2 as SYGVKD. This CDR3 contains 12 residues. As DNA, the CDR3 is TGTGCCATCAGTGAGATCAATTCACCCCTCCACTTT. Its translation is CAISEINSPLHF.

The table lists this clone with a few counts. The chain employs TRBV7-2 and TRBJ1-2, with TRBD1 identical over 9 bases. The CDR3 is made up of 15 amino acids. V dropped 3 bases and J dropped 4; count of bases not matched to a gene: 6. CDR1 and CDR2 (germline): SGHTA, FQGNSA. For the CDR3, the DNA is TGTGCCAGCAGCTTTACGGGACAGGGAGGCTATGGCTACACCTTC. Encoded protein: CASSFTGQGGYGYTF.

The V gene is TRBV5-1, the J gene TRBJ1-1; the match to TRBD1 covers 7 bases. Germline values: CDR1 SGHRS, CDR2 YFSETQ. V dropped 4 bases and J dropped 3; count of bases not matched to a gene: 6. The CDR3 is 14 amino acids. The CDR3 reads CASSTGQPHTEAFF. CDR3 DNA: TGCGCCAGCAGCACGGGACAGCCCCACACTGAAGCTTTCTTT. Drawing the rest from reference TRBV5-1 and TRBJ1-1, the complete variable domain is KAGVTQTPRYLIKTRGQQVTLSCSPISGHRSVSWYQQTPGQGLQFLFEYFSETQRNKGNFPGRFSGRQFSNSRSEMNVSTLELGDSALYLCASSTGQPHTEAFFGQGTRLTVV.

This clone was picked up a small number of times. Additional DNA sequences in this sample encode the identical CDR3. V gene TRBV10-3 combines with J gene TRBJ2-2; D gene ambiguous. CDR1 and CDR2 (germline): ENHRY, SYGVKD. The germline V and J ends were trimmed by 0 bases and 1 base, with 3 bases remaining between them. The CDR3 sequence is 14 residues long. CDR3 residues: CAISESGNTGELFF. DNA for the CDR3: TGTGCCATCAGTGAGTCCGGGAACACCGGGGAGCTGTTTTTT.

This clone turned up a few times. The gene calls are TRBV30 and TRBJ1-5; TRBD1 agrees at 10 bases. Trimming removed 3 bases from V and 5 bases from J; junction bases left unmatched: 1. Germline lookup yields CDR1 GTSNPN and CDR2 SVGIG (reference sequence). This CDR3 is 13 amino acids long. The CDR3 loop is CAWRGTGDQPQHF. CDR3 coding DNA: TGTGCCTGGAGGGGGACAGGGGATCAGCCCCAGCATTTT.

J is TRBJ1-1 and V is TRBV19, with D possibly TRBD1 on 6 matching bases. Germline V CDR1 and CDR2: LNHDA, SQIVND (reference sequence). V was shortened by 7 bases and J by 4 bases, with 16 bases between the two germline ends. This CDR3 spans 14 amino acids. In DNA form, the CDR3 reads TGTGCCAGTATGAGGGCCAGGGGTGGCACTGAAGCTTTCTTT. It translates to CASMRARGGTEAFF.

The CDR3 DNA reads as TGTGCCAGCAGCTTGGAAGCGGTTAGCACAGATACGCAGTATTTT. Its protein is CASSLEAVSTDTQYF. The genes are TRBV7-2 and TRBJ2-3; D is possibly TRBD2 (5 bases). Per the germline V gene, CDR1 is SGHTA and CDR2 is FQGNSA. CDR3 length: 15 amino acids. V lost 3 bases and J 0 bases, leaving 10 bases between the germline ends.

This clone has more than one count but fewer than ten. V is TRBV3-1 (or the pseudogene TRBV3-2) and J is TRBJ2-4, with TRBD2 matching 9 bases. From germline, CDR1 is LGHDT and CDR2 YNNKEL (reference sequence). CDR3 length equals 16 residues. After removal of 4 bases from V and 9 bases from J, the junction contained 13 bases not matched to a gene. The CDR3 sequence: CASSPVQRGETVIQYF. The CDR3 nucleotides are TGTGCCAGCAGCCCTGTGCAGCGGGGGGAGACGGTCATTCAGTACTTC.